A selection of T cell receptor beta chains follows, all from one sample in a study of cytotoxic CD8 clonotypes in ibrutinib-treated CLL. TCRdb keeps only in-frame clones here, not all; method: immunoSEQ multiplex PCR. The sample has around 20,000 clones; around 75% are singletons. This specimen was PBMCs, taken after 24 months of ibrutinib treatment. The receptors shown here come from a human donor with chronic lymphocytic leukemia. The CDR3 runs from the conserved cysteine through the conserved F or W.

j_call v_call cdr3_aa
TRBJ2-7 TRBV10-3 CAIRASVGQGGNYEQYF
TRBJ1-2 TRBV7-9 CASSPTGVSGYTF
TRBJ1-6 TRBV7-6 CASSSDRGLSPLHF
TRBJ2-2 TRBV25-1 CASSDPRQNTGELFF
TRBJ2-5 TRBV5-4 CASSLGGSGVSGETQYF
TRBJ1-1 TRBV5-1 CASLGGQGDTEAFF
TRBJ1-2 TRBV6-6 CAVRVLDYGYTF
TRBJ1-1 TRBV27 CASSPGRGTEAFF
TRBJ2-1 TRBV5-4 CASRGTYNEQFF
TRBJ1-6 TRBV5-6 CASSEGPRYDSPLHF
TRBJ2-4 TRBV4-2 CASSQDSGAGTKNIQYF
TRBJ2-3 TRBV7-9 CASSSVSLSTDTQYF
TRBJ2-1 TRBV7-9 CASSPSGLPYNEQFF
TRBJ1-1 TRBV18 CASSQAAPNSVVNTEAFF
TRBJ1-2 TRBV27 CASSTGTENYGYTF
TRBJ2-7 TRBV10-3 CAISGQSYEQYF
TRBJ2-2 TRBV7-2 CASTLGTRFGELFF
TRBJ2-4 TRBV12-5 CASGLARTGPKNIQYF
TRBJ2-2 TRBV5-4 CASSLSSPGELFF
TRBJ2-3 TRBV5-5 CASSLGGSTDTQYF
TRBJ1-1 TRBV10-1 CASSAGETEAFF
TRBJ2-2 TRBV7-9 CASSLDTANTGELFF
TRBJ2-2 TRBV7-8 CASSALRGRGPTGELFF
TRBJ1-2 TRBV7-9 CASSLADNYGYTF
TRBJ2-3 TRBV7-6 CASSLVQAGSTDTQYF
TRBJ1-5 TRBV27 CASSLGRGNQPQHF
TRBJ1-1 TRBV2 CASRRGNTEAFF